These 21 T cell receptor beta chains were all obtained from the same sample, sequenced in a study of control samples from healthy donors and cancer patients. Sequencing was performed with immunoSEQ multiplex PCR; in TCRdb, only in-frame clones are kept and a portion is missing. The sample carries under 200,000 clones, 90% to 95% recorded once. The sample comprised PBMCs. The receptors stem from a man aged 55 to 70 with colorectal cancer.

This sequence joins TRBV6-6 and TRBJ1-1; weak D call: TRBD1 (5 bases). Germline V CDR1 and CDR2: MNHNY, SVGAGI (reference sequence). This CDR3 has 15 amino acids. The germline V and J ends were trimmed by 2 bases and 1 base, with 11 bases remaining between them. CDR3 region: CASSYPTERNTEAFF. The CDR3 nucleotides read TGTGCCAGCAGTTACCCGACAGAGAGGAACACTGAAGCTTTCTTT.

The chain employs TRBV2 and TRBJ2-3, with 13 bases matching TRBD2. Germline values: CDR1 SNHLY, CDR2 FYNNEI. CDR3 length equals 16 residues. Losses at the gene ends were 5 bases for V and 4 bases for J; bases not matched to a gene: 6. The CDR3 reads CASSLLAGGTADTQYF. DNA for the CDR3: TGTGCCAGCAGTCTACTAGCGGGGGGGACTGCAGATACGCAGTATTTT.

The chain has TRBV19 and TRBJ2-3; D not resolved. The V end lost 5 bases, the J end lost 2 bases, and 17 bases lay between the germline ends. The CDR3 loop spans 16 amino acids. The germline V gene encodes CDR1 LNHDA and CDR2 SQIVND (reference sequence). The CDR3 coding sequence is TGTGCCAGTAGTCCCGGATCTACGATGGACACAGATACGCAGTATTTT. It translates to CASSPGSTMDTDTQYF.

J is TRBJ1-5 and V is TRBV7-9; 8 bases line up with TRBD1. Germline lookup yields CDR1 SEHNR and CDR2 FQNEAQ (reference sequence). The V gene end was trimmed by 5 bases and the J gene end by 5 bases; junction bases not matched to a gene: 5. This CDR3 contains 14 residues. CDR3 protein: CASSLDRVDQPQHF. The DNA for the CDR3 is TGTGCCAGCAGCCTGGACAGGGTAGATCAGCCCCAGCATTTT.

This clone showed up just once. The V and J genes are TRBV12-3 or TRBV12-4 and TRBJ2-2, with D uncertain. CDR3 length: 12 amino acids. V shed 3 bases and J shed 6 bases, with 5 bases lying between them. CDR3 bases: TGTGCCAGCAGTTTTAGGGCCGGGGAGCTGTTTTTT. This codes for CASSFRAGELFF.

The J gene is TRBJ1-3, the V gene TRBV7-2; D remains unclear. V was clipped by 2 bases and J by 0 bases, with 11 bases between them. The CDR3 is 16 residues long. Germline V gene data show CDR1 as SGHTA and CDR2 as FQGNSA. Here the CDR3 DNA reads TGTGCCAGCAGCTTACGGGCGGGTTACTCTGGAAACACCATATATTTT. It yields the protein CASSLRAGYSGNTIYF. The variable domain in full, completed from reference TRBV7-2 and TRBJ1-3, reads GAGVSQSPSNKVTEKGKDVELRCDPISGHTALYWYRQSLGQGLEFLIYFQGNSAPDKSGLPSDRFSAERTGGSVSTLTIQRTQQEDSAVYLCASSLRAGYSGNTIYFGEGSWLTVV.

V gene TRBV27 combines with J gene TRBJ1-5; 8 bases are shared with TRBD1. The germline V gene has CDR1 MNHEY and CDR2 SMNVEV (reference sequence). The CDR3 extends over 15 amino acids. The junction had 4 bases not matched to a gene; V was cut back by 5 bases and J by 1 base. CDR3 amino acids: CASSLGTGSNQPQHF. The CDR3 region has the DNA TGTGCCAGCAGTCTCGGGACAGGAAGCAATCAGCCCCAGCATTTT.

V and J are TRBV10-1 and TRBJ2-3, with D unclear. Trimming left V 7 bases short and J 8 bases short, with 16 bases between. This CDR3 contains 13 residues. In germline, CDR1 is WNHNN, CDR2 SYGVQD (reference sequence). The CDR3 nucleotides are TGCGCCAGCATCTTGACTGTTTCTGGTACGCAGTATTTT. Protein sequence: CASILTVSGTQYF.

The V gene is TRBV19, the J gene TRBJ1-2; D not resolved. The V gene's germline CDR1 is LNHDA and CDR2 SQIVND (reference sequence). Trimming removed 7 bases at V and 2 bases at J, with 17 bases between. This CDR3 has 15 amino acids. CDR3 DNA sequence: TGTGCCAGTACCCCACACGCACAGAGAAACTATGGCTACACCTTC. Its protein is CASTPHAQRNYGYTF.

About this clone itself: The same CDR3 arises from other DNA sequences in this sample as well. The genes are TRBV19 and TRBJ1-4, with D possibly being TRBD1 (5 bases). The V and J ends lost 1 base and 4 bases respectively, with 7 bases between them. Germline V gene sequence: CDR1 LNHDA, CDR2 SQIVND (reference sequence). This CDR3 is built from 14 residues. The CDR3 protein is CASSIGGGNEKLFF. CDR3 bases: TGTGCCAGTAGTATAGGTGGGGGTAATGAAAAACTGTTTTTT.

This chain uses TRBV9 with TRBJ2-7; 11 bases align to TRBD1. Trimming cost V 4 bases and J 2 bases; bases outside gene matches: 5. This CDR3 region has 15 residues. Germline V gene data show CDR1 as SGDLS and CDR2 as YYNGEE. CDR3 sequence: CASSTGQGAPYEQYF. The CDR3 DNA follows: TGTGCCAGCAGCACAGGACAGGGGGCTCCCTACGAGCAGTACTTC.

The chain has TRBV27 and TRBJ2-5; 11 bases match TRBD2. The CDR3 spans 15 residues. The germline gives CDR1 MNHEY, CDR2 SMNVEV (reference sequence). The trim removed 5 bases at V and 2 bases at J, leaving 4 bases unmatched. The CDR3 region has the DNA TGTGCCAGCAGTCCATCTAGCGGGGGGCAAGAGACCCAGTACTTC. Translation gives CASSPSSGGQETQYF.

The J gene is TRBJ2-2, the V gene TRBV6-5; D ambiguous. V shed 4 bases and J shed 6 bases, with 9 bases lying between them. The CDR3 has 13 residues. The germline CDR1 and CDR2 sequences are MNHEY and SVGAGI. In DNA, the CDR3 is TGTGCCAGCAGTTCCAGCACAGCCGGGGAGCTGTTTTTT. Translated: CASSSSTAGELFF.

The V gene is TRBV7-2, the J gene TRBJ2-5; a weak D match, TRBD2 (5 bases). Trimming cost V 5 bases and J 2 bases, with 12 bases left between them. CDR1 and CDR2 from the germline V gene are SGHTA and FQGNSA. The CDR3 is made up of 14 amino acids. CDR3 protein: CASSPPGYQETQYF. In nucleotides, the CDR3 is TGTGCCAGCAGCCCGCCGGGATATCAAGAGACCCAGTACTTC. The variable domain in full, completed from reference TRBV7-2 and TRBJ2-5, reads GAGVSQSPSNKVTEKGKDVELRCDPISGHTALYWYRQSLGQGLEFLIYFQGNSAPDKSGLPSDRFSAERTGGSVSTLTIQRTQQEDSAVYLCASSPPGYQETQYFGPGTRLLVL.

The chain links TRBV5-1 to TRBJ2-3; D gene ambiguous. The CDR3 covers 13 residues. Trimming shortened V by 4 bases and J by 5 bases, and 11 bases separated the two germline ends. The germline gives CDR1 SGHRS, CDR2 YFSETQ. The CDR3 is CASSLGIEDTQYF. CDR3 bases: TGCGCCAGCAGCCTGGGGATAGAAGATACGCAGTATTTT.

The rearrangement joins TRBV5-1 to TRBJ2-5; 10 bases match TRBD2. The germline V gene has CDR1 SGHRS and CDR2 YFSETQ. The CDR3 has 16 residues. V was clipped by 0 bases and J by 0 bases; unmatched bases: 2. As DNA, the CDR3 is TGCGCCAGCAGCTTGGGGCTAGCGGGGGACCAAGAGACCCAGTACTTC. It encodes CASSLGLAGDQETQYF.

This chain uses TRBV7-2 with TRBJ2-7; TRBD2 matches 9 bases. Germline lookup yields CDR1 SGHTA and CDR2 FQGNSA. The J segment lost 4 bases and the V segment lost 1 base, leaving 5 bases of the junction unmatched. The CDR3 runs 15 residues. The CDR3 region is CASSLVAGEEYEQYF. CDR3 nucleotides: TGTGCCAGCAGCTTAGTAGCGGGGGAGGAATACGAGCAGTACTTC.

The genes are TRBV6-1 and TRBJ2-7; no clear D. Trimming removed 4 bases from V and 3 bases from J, with 22 bases in between. This CDR3 has 17 amino acids. CDR1 is MNHNS and CDR2 is SASEGT in the germline V gene. The CDR3 spells CASSVTDPRTIYYEQYF. The CDR3 DNA sequence: TGTGCCAGCAGTGTGACGGACCCAAGAACAATCTACTACGAGCAGTACTTC.

The chain recombines TRBV6-4 with TRBJ1-2, with no clear D. This CDR3 contains 12 residues. The germline CDR1 and CDR2 sequences are MRHNA and SNTAGT. V lost 8 bases, J lost 5 bases, and 12 bases lay in between. The CDR3 DNA reads as TGTGCCAGCTCGCGGATCAGGTATGGCTACACCTTC. Translating gives CASSRIRYGYTF.

V gene TRBV30 combines with J gene TRBJ2-3, with D perhaps given as TRBD1 or TRBD2 (7 bases each). Germline V CDR1 and CDR2: GTSNPN, SVGIG (reference sequence). The CDR3 has 14 amino acids. Deletions cut 6 bases from V and 1 base from J, with 14 bases between. In DNA form, the CDR3 reads TGTGCCTGCCGCCAGGGGGGGGGCACAGATACGCAGTATTTT. Translation gives CACRQGGGTDTQYF.

The rearrangement joins TRBV2 to TRBJ1-2; D is possibly TRBD1 (5 bases). This CDR3 comprises 13 residues. Germline CDR1 is SNHLY and CDR2 is FYNNEI. The germline V and J ends were trimmed by 6 bases and 8 bases, with 16 bases remaining between them. CDR3 in DNA: TGTGCCAGCAGCTCCCTGCAGGGATCCGGCTACACCTTC. It codes for CASSSLQGSGYTF.